Listed here is a single TCR beta chain. The sample comes from a study of blood T cell repertoires in COVID-19. Study-level background: Acute and convalescent COVID-19 samples came from the United States, Italy and Spain. PBMCs, B-cell-depleted T cells, or T cells provided the cDNA or gDNA that made up the material.

The CDR3 is made up of 15 amino acids. V shed 4 bases and J 7 bases; nucleotides not matched to a gene: 9. Germline lookup yields CDR1 KGHDR and CDR2 SFDVKD. Participant ages covered 18 to 89 years across about two dozen US areas. Only in-frame clones appear in the TCRdb table, and some are missing; sequencing was by immunoSEQ multiplex PCR. There are hundreds of thousands of clones in the sample; around nine tenths occur only once, and over 8% lies in the top ten. The chain joins TRBV24-1 to TRBJ2-1, with 7 bases identical to TRBD2. The sequence derives from a middle-aged woman who had recovered from COVID-19. The sample taken for sequencing was PBMCs or T cells enriched from blood (not recorded which). This CDR3 reads CATSDNEVSGNEQFF. The CDR3 nucleotides are TGTGCCACCAGTGACAACGAGGTTAGCGGGAATGAGCAGTTCTTC.